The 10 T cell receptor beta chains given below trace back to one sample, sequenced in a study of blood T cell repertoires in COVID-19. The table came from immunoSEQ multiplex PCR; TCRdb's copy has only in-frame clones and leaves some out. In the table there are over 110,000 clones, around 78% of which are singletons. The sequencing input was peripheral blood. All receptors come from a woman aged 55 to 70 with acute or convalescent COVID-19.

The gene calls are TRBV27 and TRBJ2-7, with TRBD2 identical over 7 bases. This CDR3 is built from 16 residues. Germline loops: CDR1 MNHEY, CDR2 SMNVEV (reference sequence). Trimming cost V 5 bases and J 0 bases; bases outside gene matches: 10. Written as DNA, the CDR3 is TGTGCCAGCAGTCCCCGACTAGCCAAAAGCTCCTACGAGCAGTACTTC. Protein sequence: CASSPRLAKSSYEQYF.

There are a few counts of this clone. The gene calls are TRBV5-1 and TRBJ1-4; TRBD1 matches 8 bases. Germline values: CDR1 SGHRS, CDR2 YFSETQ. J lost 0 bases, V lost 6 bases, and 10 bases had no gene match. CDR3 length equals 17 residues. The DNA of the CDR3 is TGCGCCAGCATGCCGGGACAGGCGATTGCAACTAATGAAAAACTGTTTTTT. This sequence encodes CASMPGQAIATNEKLFF.

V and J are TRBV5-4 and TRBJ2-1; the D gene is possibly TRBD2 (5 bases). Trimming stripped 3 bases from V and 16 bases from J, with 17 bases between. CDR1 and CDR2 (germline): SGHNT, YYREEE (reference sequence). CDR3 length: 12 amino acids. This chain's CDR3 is CASSSDWLERFF. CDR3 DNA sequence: TGTGCCAGCAGCTCGGACTGGCTGGAAAGATTCTTC.

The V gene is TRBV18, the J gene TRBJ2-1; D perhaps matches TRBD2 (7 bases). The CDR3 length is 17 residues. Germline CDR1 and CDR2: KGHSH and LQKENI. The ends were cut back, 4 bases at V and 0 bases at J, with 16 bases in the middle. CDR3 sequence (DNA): TGTGCCAGCTCACTCCCTAGGGGGGGAGGCTCCTACAATGAGCAGTTCTTC. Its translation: CASSLPRGGGSYNEQFF. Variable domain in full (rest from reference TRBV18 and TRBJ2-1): NAGVMQNPRHLVRRRGQEARLRCSPMKGHSHVYWYRQLPEEGLKFMVYLQKENIIDESGMPKERFSAEFPKEGPSILRIQQVVRGDSAAYFCASSLPRGGGSYNEQFFGPGTRLTVL.

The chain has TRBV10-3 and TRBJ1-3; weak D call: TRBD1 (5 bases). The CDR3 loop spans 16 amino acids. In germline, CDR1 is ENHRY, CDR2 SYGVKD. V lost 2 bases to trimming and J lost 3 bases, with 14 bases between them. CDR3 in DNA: TGTGCCATCAGTGAGGACAGACTCCAGAGTGGAAACACCATATATTTT. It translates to CAISEDRLQSGNTIYF.

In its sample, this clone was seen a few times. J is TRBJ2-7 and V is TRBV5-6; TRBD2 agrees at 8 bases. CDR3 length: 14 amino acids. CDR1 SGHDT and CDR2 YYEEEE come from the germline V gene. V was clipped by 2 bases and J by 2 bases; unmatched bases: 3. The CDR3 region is CASSFPGLAYEQYF. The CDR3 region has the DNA TGTGCCAGCAGCTTCCCGGGACTAGCCTACGAGCAGTACTTC.

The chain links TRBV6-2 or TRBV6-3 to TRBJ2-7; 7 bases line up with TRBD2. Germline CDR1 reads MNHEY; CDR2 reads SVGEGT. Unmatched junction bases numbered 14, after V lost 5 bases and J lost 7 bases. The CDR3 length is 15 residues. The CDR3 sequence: CASSPPASGAWEQYF. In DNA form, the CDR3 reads TGTGCCAGCAGTCCCCCCGCTAGCGGAGCTTGGGAGCAGTACTTC.

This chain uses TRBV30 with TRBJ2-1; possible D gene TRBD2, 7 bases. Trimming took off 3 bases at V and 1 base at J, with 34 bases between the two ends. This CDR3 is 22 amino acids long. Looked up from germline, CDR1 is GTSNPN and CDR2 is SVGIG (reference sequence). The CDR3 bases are TGTGCCTGGAGGGCAAAAATCCCTCTTCGGCCCGGGGGGCCTAGGTCCTACAATGAGCAGTTCTTC. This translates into CAWRAKIPLRPGGPRSYNEQFF.

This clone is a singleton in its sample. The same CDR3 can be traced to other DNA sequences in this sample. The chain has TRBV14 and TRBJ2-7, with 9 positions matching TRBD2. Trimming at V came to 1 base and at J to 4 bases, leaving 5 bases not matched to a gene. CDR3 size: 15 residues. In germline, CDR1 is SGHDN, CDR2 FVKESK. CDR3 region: CASSQGLAGIYEQYF. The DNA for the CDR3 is TGTGCCAGCAGCCAAGGTCTAGCGGGAATTTACGAGCAGTACTTC.

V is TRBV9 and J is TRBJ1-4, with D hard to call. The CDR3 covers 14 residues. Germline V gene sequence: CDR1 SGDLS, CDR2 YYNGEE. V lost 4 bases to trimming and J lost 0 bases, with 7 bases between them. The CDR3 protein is CASSFGSTNEKLFF. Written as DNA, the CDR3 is TGTGCCAGCAGCTTCGGGTCAACTAATGAAAAACTGTTTTTT. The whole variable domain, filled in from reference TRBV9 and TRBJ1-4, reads DSGVTQTPKHLITATGQRVTLRCSPRSGDLSVYWYQQSLDQGLQFLIQYYNGEERAKGNILERFSAQQFPDLHSELNLSSLELGDSALYFCASSFGSTNEKLFFGSGTQLSVL.